The rows below give T cell receptor beta chains drawn from one sample of a study of CD8 T cells in ankylosing spondylitis. In TCRdb, the 5' RACE reads were re-called with MiXCR into one record per CDR3 protein. Here the sample spans more than 250,000 distinct CDR3 sequences, approximately 8% being singletons. Sequencing was done on a sample of blood, either unsorted or a sorted T cell fraction (not recorded which). Receptors originate from a male donor with ankylosing spondylitis. Both conserved end residues are part of each CDR3. The D gene is left open where the match is weak. Size is omitted from some rows. Given values are once, few, many or a class for expanded clones.

size: many; J: TRBJ1-3; V: TRBV12-3/TRBV12-4; D: TRBD1; CDR3: CASRIQGAGNTIYF; DNA: TGTGCCAGCAGGATACAGGGGGCCGGAAACACCATATATTTT
size: .; J: TRBJ2-7; V: TRBV27; D: TRBD1; CDR3: CASSHQGQGVEQYF; DNA: TGTGCCAGCAGTCACCAAGGACAGGGGGTTGAGCAGTACTTC
size: .; J: TRBJ1-1; V: TRBV10-3; D: .; CDR3: CAISDLMNTEAFF; DNA: TGTGCCATCAGTGATCTCATGAACACTGAAGCTTTCTTT
size: many; J: TRBJ2-7; V: TRBV11-2; D: TRBD1; CDR3: CASSLMYGTGGFSNEQYF; DNA: TGTGCCAGCAGCTTAATGTATGGGACAGGCGGTTTCAGTAACGAGCAGTACTTC
size: .; J: TRBJ1-2; V: TRBV12-3/TRBV12-4; D: TRBD1; CDR3: CASSFWTGGLINYGYTF; DNA: TGTGCCAGCAGTTTTTGGACAGGGGGCCTTATTAACTATGGCTACACCTTC
size: .; J: TRBJ2-7; V: TRBV20-1; D: .; CDR3: CSARRPERASHYEQYF; DNA: TGCAGTGCTAGGCGCCCAGAACGGGCGTCACACTACGAGCAGTACTTC
size: .; J: TRBJ2-6; V: TRBV6-1; D: .; CDR3: CASGEPLALKSGANVLTF; DNA: TGTGCCAGCGGGGAGCCCTTAGCCCTCAAGTCTGGGGCCAACGTCCTGACTTTC
size: many; J: TRBJ1-1; V: TRBV5-1; D: .; CDR3: CASSSDAAEAFF; DNA: TGCGCCAGCAGTTCCGACGCGGCTGAAGCTTTCTTT
size: .; J: TRBJ2-1; V: TRBV12-3/TRBV12-4; D: .; CDR3: CASSLGLFVNEQFF; DNA: TGTGCCAGCAGCCTGGGACTTTTCGTCAATGAGCAGTTCTTC
size: .; J: TRBJ2-5; V: TRBV6-1; D: .; CDR3: CASSTGGGTEETQYF; DNA: TGTGCCAGTTCCACCGGGGGCGGTACTGAAGAGACCCAGTACTTC
size: few; J: TRBJ1-3; V: TRBV6-1; D: .; CDR3: CASSAVGNTIYF; DNA: TGTGCCAGCAGTGCGGTTGGAAACACCATATATTTT
size: .; J: TRBJ1-6; V: TRBV15; D: .; CDR3: CATSRDNGSDSPLHF; DNA: TGTGCCACCAGCAGAGATAATGGGTCCGATTCACCCCTCCACTTT
size: few; J: TRBJ2-3; V: TRBV5-1; D: .; CDR3: CATPAYRDLSTDTQYF; DNA: TGCGCCACCCCGGCATACCGGGACCTTAGCACAGATACGCAGTATTTT
size: many; J: TRBJ2-1; V: TRBV7-8; D: TRBD2; CDR3: CASSPKVAGESEQFF; DNA: TGTGCCAGCAGCCCTAAAGTCGCGGGAGAAAGTGAGCAGTTCTTC
size: .; J: TRBJ2-7; V: TRBV5-1; D: .; CDR3: CASSLVLGANKGKYF; DNA: TGCGCCAGCAGCTTGGTGCTGGGGGCGAATAAGGGAAAGTACTTC
size: few; J: TRBJ2-3; V: TRBV5-1; D: TRBD2; CDR3: CASSLGAGNTDTQYF; DNA: TGCGCCAGCAGCCTCGGAGCGGGAAACACAGATACGCAGTATTTT
size: few; J: TRBJ2-2; V: TRBV6-1; D: TRBD2; CDR3: CAGGRINTGELFF; DNA: TGTGCGGGCGGGAGGATCAACACCGGGGAGCTGTTTTTT
size: .; J: TRBJ2-7; V: TRBV7-8; D: TRBD2; CDR3: CASSLVVTSDTYILYEQYF; DNA: TGTGCCAGCAGCTTAGTCGTGACTAGCGACACCTATATTCTCTACGAGCAGTACTTC
size: .; J: TRBJ2-7; V: TRBV27; D: .; CDR3: CASSLSFPLTGRYEQYF; DNA: TGTGCCAGCAGTTTATCCTTCCCCCTCACAGGGCGCTACGAGCAGTACTTC
size: .; J: TRBJ2-5; V: TRBV28; D: .; CDR3: CASSFLQPFRTQYF; DNA: TGTGCCAGCAGTTTTCTGCAACCTTTCAGGACCCAGTACTTC
size: many; J: TRBJ2-1; V: TRBV12-3/TRBV12-4; D: .; CDR3: CASRWDSYSYNEQFF; DNA: TGTGCCAGCAGATGGGACTCCTATTCCTACAATGAGCAGTTCTTC
size: .; J: TRBJ2-1; V: TRBV29-1; D: TRBD2; CDR3: CSVGAPGLGNNEQFF; DNA: TGCAGCGTTGGGGCGCCGGGACTAGGGAACAATGAGCAGTTCTTC
size: many; J: TRBJ2-3; V: TRBV7-9; D: TRBD2; CDR3: CASTFSGRGDTQYF; DNA: TGTGCCAGCACCTTTAGCGGGAGAGGAGATACGCAGTATTTT
size: few; J: TRBJ2-5; V: TRBV5-1; D: .; CDR3: CASSLSGVPQYF; DNA: TGCGCCAGCAGCTTATCCGGCGTCCCCCAGTACTTC
size: .; J: TRBJ2-3; V: TRBV7-2; D: .; CDR3: CASSSSEWRADTQYF; DNA: TGTGCCAGCAGCTCCTCCGAGTGGAGGGCAGATACGCAGTATTTT
size: many; J: TRBJ2-3; V: TRBV29-1; D: .; CDR3: CSVEERESTDTQYF; DNA: TGCAGCGTTGAAGAGCGGGAAAGCACAGATACGCAGTATTTT
size: .; J: TRBJ1-2; V: TRBV28; D: .; CDR3: CASSHRGRDNGYTF; DNA: TGTGCCAGCAGTCATCGGGGCAGGGATAATGGCTACACCTTC
size: .; J: TRBJ2-2; V: TRBV28; D: .; CDR3: CASIEGSTGELFF; DNA: TGTGCCAGCATAGAGGGGTCCACCGGGGAGCTGTTTTTT
size: .; J: TRBJ1-3; V: TRBV20-1; D: TRBD1; CDR3: CSARERQGSGNTIYF; DNA: TGCAGTGCTAGAGAGAGACAGGGGTCTGGAAACACCATATATTTT
size: .; J: TRBJ2-1; V: TRBV2; D: .; CDR3: CASVQGRLSYNEQFF; DNA: TGTGCCAGCGTACAGGGTCGGCTCTCCTACAATGAGCAGTTCTTC
size: .; J: TRBJ1-5; V: TRBV25-1; D: TRBD1; CDR3: CASSEFGTDNQPQHF; DNA: TGTGCCAGCAGTGAATTCGGGACAGACAATCAGCCCCAGCATTTT
size: few; J: TRBJ2-2; V: TRBV28; D: TRBD2; CDR3: CASSTSGPAGELFF; DNA: TGTGCCAGCAGTACTAGCGGGCCCGCGGGGGAGCTGTTTTTT